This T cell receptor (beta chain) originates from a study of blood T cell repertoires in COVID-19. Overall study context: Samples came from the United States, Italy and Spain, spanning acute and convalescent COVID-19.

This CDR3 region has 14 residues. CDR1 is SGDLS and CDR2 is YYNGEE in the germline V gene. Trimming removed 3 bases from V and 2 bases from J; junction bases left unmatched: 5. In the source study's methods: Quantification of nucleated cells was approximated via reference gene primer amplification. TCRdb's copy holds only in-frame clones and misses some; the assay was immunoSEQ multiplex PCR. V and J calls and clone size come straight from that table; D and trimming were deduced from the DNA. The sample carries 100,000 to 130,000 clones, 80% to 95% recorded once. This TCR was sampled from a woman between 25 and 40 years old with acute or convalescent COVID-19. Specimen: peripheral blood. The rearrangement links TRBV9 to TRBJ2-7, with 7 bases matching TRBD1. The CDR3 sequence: CASSANRGPYEQYF. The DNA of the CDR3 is TGTGCCAGCAGCGCAAACAGGGGCCCCTACGAGCAGTACTTC.